One T cell receptor beta chain is described in this entry. This CDR3 has 13 residues. V gave up 8 bases and J gave up 5 bases, with 15 bases separating them. Germline assignment: CDR1 MNHEY and CDR2 SVGAGI. This record belongs to a study of blood T cell repertoires in COVID-19. The authors' processing: Quantification of nucleated cells was approximated via reference gene primer amplification. Clones were sequenced by immunoSEQ multiplex PCR, and TCRdb holds only the in-frame ones, with some missing. V, J and clone size reflect that table, while D and trimming were determined from the DNA. Among around 300,000 clones listed, about 90% were seen once.

This chain links TRBV6-5 with TRBJ2-5; D is perhaps TRBD1 (5 bases). Sequenced: PBMCs or T cells enriched from blood (not recorded which). This TCR was sampled from a woman younger than 45 who had recovered from COVID-19. This CDR3 reads CASRTTAEETQYF. The CDR3 coding sequence is TGTGCCAGCCGGACGACAGCCGAGGAGACCCAGTACTTC.